This passage covers 27 T cell receptor beta chains from one sample sequenced in a study of identical twins. TCRdb reprocessed the 5' RACE reads via MiXCR and lists one record per CDR3 protein. The table includes around 1.7 million distinct CDR3 sequences, less than 40% detected once. Sequences were obtained from cord blood. These receptors all stem from a newborn girl in good health.

This clonotype showed up just a few times. The CDR3 loop reads CASSLAKPNEQFF. As DNA, the CDR3 is TGCGCCAGCAGCTTGGCCAAGCCCAATGAGCAGTTCTTC. The chain couples TRBV5-1 to TRBJ2-1; D not resolved. Trimming pared 0 bases from V and 6 bases from J, leaving 7 bases between. The germline V gene encodes CDR1 SGHRS and CDR2 YFSETQ. This CDR3 is built from 13 residues.

This chain uses TRBV20-1 with TRBJ1-5; D gene uncertain. The CDR3 runs 13 residues. Between the trimmed V and J ends, which lost 3 bases and 5 bases, there was a span of 11 bases. CDR1 is DFQATT and CDR2 is SNEGSKA in the germline V gene (reference sequence). The CDR3 bases are TGCAGTGCTAGGCAGTTATCCTATCAGCCCCAGCATTTT. Encoded protein: CSARQLSYQPQHF.

There are many counts of this clonotype. This rearrangement joins TRBV5-1 to TRBJ2-3; no reliable D call. Trimming removed 3 bases at V and 2 bases at J, with 4 bases between. Germline-derived CDR1 and CDR2 are SGHRS and YFSETQ. The CDR3 runs to 12 residues. CDR3 nucleotides: TGCGCCAGCAGCTGGACCACAGATACGCAGTATTTT. Translating it yields CASSWTTDTQYF.

This clonotype was found a few times. The chain recombines TRBV5-6 with TRBJ2-7, with TRBD2 matching over 10 bases. The CDR3 is made up of 15 amino acids. CDR1 SGHDT and CDR2 YYEEEE come from the germline V gene. With 0 bases clipped from V and 6 bases from J, the junction kept 6 bases outside the gene matches. CDR3 nucleotide sequence: TGTGCCAGCAGCTTGGCCCCTAGCGGGAGCGGCGAGCAGTACTTC. Translating gives CASSLAPSGSGEQYF.

Comments on this clonotype: A clone one base away is much larger, so this may be a read error. The chain recombines TRBV10-3 with TRBJ1-2, with D possibly TRBD1 on 5 matching bases. The length of the CDR3 is 13 residues. Germline CDR1 ENHRY, CDR2 SYGVKD. The CDR3, as DNA: TGTGCCATCGGTGAGTCGGGAGGGGATGGCTACACCTTC. It yields the protein CAIGESGGDGYTF.

This clonotype was seen more than once but under ten times. This rearrangement joins TRBV5-1 to TRBJ2-3; tentative D call: TRBD2 (6 bases). The V end lost 4 bases, the J end lost 0 bases, and 21 bases lay between the germline ends. Germline CDR1 is SGHRS and CDR2 is YFSETQ. This CDR3 spans 18 amino acids. CDR3 region: CASSELHIAALSTDTQYF. The CDR3, as DNA: TGCGCCAGCAGCGAGTTACATATAGCGGCCCTTAGCACAGATACGCAGTATTTT.

The chain is built from TRBV6-1 and TRBJ1-5; 8 positions agree with TRBD1. Germline values: CDR1 MNHNS, CDR2 SASEGT. The CDR3 is 14 residues long. J was trimmed by 6 bases and V by 11 bases; bases with no gene match: 12. The CDR3 spells CALGGQGAAQPQHF. DNA of the CDR3: TGTGCCCTTGGTGGTCAGGGGGCCGCTCAGCCCCAGCATTTT.

This sequence joins TRBV5-1 and TRBJ2-3, with TRBD2 matching 10 bases. CDR3 size: 16 residues. J was trimmed by 4 bases and V by 1 base; bases with no gene match: 6. The germline CDR1 and CDR2 sequences are SGHRS and YFSETQ. CDR3 residues: CASSLHLAGVSDTQYF. The CDR3 nucleotides are TGCGCCAGCAGCTTGCACCTAGCGGGAGTTTCAGATACGCAGTATTTT.

This clonotype was detected a few times. This rearrangement joins TRBV7-8 to TRBJ1-1, with 8 bases aligning to TRBD1. The CDR3 has 19 residues. Germline values: CDR1 SGHVS, CDR2 FQNEAQ. V lost 5 bases, J lost 4 bases, and 21 bases stayed unmatched. The CDR3 DNA reads TGTGCCAGCAGCCTGAAGGCCAGGGGGCGCGTTATAGGGGTCACTGAAGCTTTCTTT. This sequence encodes CASSLKARGRVIGVTEAFF. Variable domain in full (rest from reference TRBV7-8 and TRBJ1-1): GAGVSQSPRYKVAKRGQDVALRCDPISGHVSLFWYQQALGQGPEFLTYFQNEAQLDKSGLPSDRFFAERPEGSVSTLKIQRTQQEDSAVYLCASSLKARGRVIGVTEAFFGQGTRLTVV.

At least ten counts were recorded for this clonotype. The chain combines TRBV20-1 with TRBJ2-1; the D gene is possibly TRBD1 (6 bases). Germline V gene data show CDR1 as DFQATT and CDR2 as SNEGSKA (reference sequence). V was cut by 6 bases and J by 3 bases, with 9 bases left in between. CDR3 length: 12 residues. The CDR3 sequence is CSADRNYNEQFF. In DNA form, the CDR3 reads TGCAGTGCCGACAGGAACTACAATGAGCAGTTCTTC.

Only a few counts were recorded for this clonotype. The V call is TRBV13, the J call TRBJ2-1, with a tentative D call TRBD2 (6 bases). V was clipped by 5 bases and J by 10 bases, with 21 bases between them. This CDR3 spans 15 amino acids. CDR1 is PRHDT and CDR2 is FYEKMQ in the germline V gene (reference sequence). The CDR3 region is CASSLRDSKQPEQFF. CDR3 coding DNA: TGTGCCAGCAGCCTCCGGGACTCCAAGCAACCGGAGCAGTTCTTC.

The table lists this clonotype with a few counts. The rearrangement links TRBV4-1 to TRBJ2-4; TRBD2 might be the D (6 bases). The CDR3 is 17 amino acids. Germline V gene lookup returns CDR1 MGHRA and CDR2 YSYEKL. The ends were cut back, 2 bases at V and 2 bases at J, with 16 bases in the middle. The CDR3 coding sequence is TGCGCCAGCAGCCAACTCTCCGGGACTGAGACCAAAAACATTCAGTACTTC. As protein: CASSQLSGTETKNIQYF.

The table lists this clonotype with a few counts. The chain recombines TRBV7-6 with TRBJ2-7; 10 nucleotides match TRBD2. Per the germline V gene, CDR1 is SGHVS and CDR2 is FNYEAQ. The CDR3 has 17 residues. V was clipped by 5 bases and J by 7 bases; unmatched bases: 17. In nucleotides, the CDR3 is TGTGCCAGCAGCCCGGCGGCGACGAGCGGGGGGGCCGGGGAGCAGTACTTC. Protein product: CASSPAATSGGAGEQYF. The full variable domain, its missing parts supplied by reference TRBV7-6 and TRBJ2-7, is GAGVSQSPRYKVTKRGQDVALRCDPISGHVSLYWYRQALGQGPEFLTYFNYEAQQDKSGLPNDRFSAERPEGSISTLTIQRTEQRDSAMYRCASSPAATSGGAGEQYFGPGTRLTVT.

The chain recombines TRBV20-1 with TRBJ2-7; 7 bases match TRBD2. V lost 1 base and J lost 7; bases outside the gene matches: 19. CDR1 DFQATT and CDR2 SNEGSKA come from the germline V gene (reference sequence). There are 17 residues in the CDR3. CDR3 sequence: CSARAVKAGVSYNEQYF. As DNA, the CDR3 is TGCAGTGCTAGAGCCGTTAAGGCGGGAGTCTCCTACAATGAGCAGTACTTC.

The V gene is TRBV19, the J gene TRBJ2-7; D perhaps matches TRBD1 (6 bases). The V gene lost 1 base and the J gene lost 4 bases, with 17 bases spanning the gap. The CDR3 runs 16 residues. Germline V lookup: CDR1 LNHDA, CDR2 SQIVND (reference sequence). The CDR3 coding sequence is TGTGCCAGTAGTATAGGGGGGACACCGCCAGTTTACGAGCAGTACTTC. Translated: CASSIGGTPPVYEQYF.

This clonotype has just a few counts. The CDR3 nucleotides read TGTGCCAGCAGCCTCAACCCCACAGGAACCTACGAGCAGTACTTC. This codes for CASSLNPTGTYEQYF. This rearrangement joins TRBV7-2 to TRBJ2-7; weak D call: TRBD1 (5 bases). Trimming took off 5 bases at V and 2 bases at J, with 16 bases between the two ends. Germline V CDR1 and CDR2: SGHTA, FQGNSA. This CDR3 region has 15 residues.

The chain links TRBV10-3 to TRBJ2-3, with a weak D call TRBD2 (5 bases). Germline V gene lookup returns CDR1 ENHRY and CDR2 SYGVKD. The CDR3 runs to 14 residues. Between the trimmed V and J ends, which lost 8 bases and 0 bases, there was a span of 12 bases. CDR3 sequence reads: CAIRVGESTDTQYF. CDR3 sequence (DNA): TGTGCCATCCGGGTGGGAGAGAGCACAGATACGCAGTATTTT.

The gene calls are TRBV5-8 and TRBJ2-2, with 8 bases aligning to TRBD2. Trimming took 4 bases from V and 7 from J; bases not matched to a gene: 12. CDR1 SGHTS and CDR2 YDEGEE come from the germline V gene. The CDR3 sequence is 16 residues long. CDR3 bases: TGTGCCAGCAGCCTGGCCACTCTAGCGGGTAACGGGGAGCTGTTTTTT. This codes for CASSLATLAGNGELFF.

In this sample, this clonotype turned up a few times. V gene TRBV20-1 combines with J gene TRBJ1-6; a weak D match, TRBD1 (5 bases). Trimming shortened V by 6 bases and J by 4 bases, and 16 bases separated the two germline ends. Germline-derived CDR1 and CDR2 are DFQATT and SNEGSKA (reference sequence). This CDR3 has 15 residues. The CDR3 bases are TGCAGTGCCTGGCGATCGGGACGGTATAATTCACCCCTCCACTTT. This sequence encodes CSAWRSGRYNSPLHF.

This clonotype was counted between two and nine times. The chain carries TRBV5-1 and TRBJ2-7; the match to TRBD2 covers 12 bases. V lost 6 bases and J lost 7; bases outside the gene matches: 14. The CDR3 is 16 amino acids. The V gene's germline CDR1 is SGHRS and CDR2 YFSETQ. The CDR3 loop reads CASTSPGLAGYNEQYF. The CDR3 DNA is TGCGCCAGCACCTCCCCGGGACTAGCGGGCTACAATGAGCAGTACTTC.

The chain is built from TRBV15 and TRBJ1-2; no firm D call. Per germline, CDR1 LNHNV and CDR2 YYDKDF (reference sequence). This CDR3 has 15 residues. V shed 2 bases and J shed 4 bases, with 14 bases lying between them. The CDR3 coding sequence is TGTGCCACCAGCAGACATGACATGCCCCCCTATGGCTACACCTTC. This encodes CATSRHDMPPYGYTF. The variable domain in full, with the rest retrieved from reference TRBV15 and TRBJ1-2, is DAMVIQNPRYQVTQFGKPVTLSCSQTLNHNVMYWYQQKSSQAPKLLFHYYDKDFNNEADTPDNFQSRRPNTSFCFLDIRSPGLGDTAMYLCATSRHDMPPYGYTFGSGTRLTVV.

This clonotype was seen many times. The chain couples TRBV27 to TRBJ2-7; 7 bases are shared with TRBD1. V lost 5 bases, J lost 2 bases, and 12 bases stayed unmatched. The germline gives CDR1 MNHEY, CDR2 SMNVEV (reference sequence). The CDR3 consists of 16 residues. Here the CDR3 DNA reads TGTGCCAGCAGTGCTCTATACAGGGGCGAAACCTACGAGCAGTACTTC. Its protein product is CASSALYRGETYEQYF.

This chain connects TRBV27 to TRBJ2-3; D may correspond to TRBD1 or TRBD2 (5 bases each). The CDR3 extends over 15 amino acids. Trimming pared 8 bases from V and 1 base from J, leaving 16 bases between. The germline V gene has CDR1 MNHEY and CDR2 SMNVEV (reference sequence). The CDR3 loop is CASSSSGARTDTQYF. Here the CDR3 DNA reads TGTGCCAGCTCTTCGTCCGGGGCGCGCACAGATACGCAGTATTTT.

This clonotype was observed many times. The chain carries TRBV7-9 and TRBJ2-4; 7 nucleotides agree with TRBD2. The CDR3 consists of 16 residues. CDR1 is SEHNR and CDR2 is FQNEAQ in the germline V gene (reference sequence). J gave up 4 bases and V 5 bases, and 11 bases lay outside the gene matches. The CDR3 here is CASSAGPSGTKNIQYF. The CDR3 DNA reads TGTGCCAGCAGCGCAGGACCTAGCGGTACTAAAAACATTCAGTACTTC.

This chain connects TRBV5-5 to TRBJ2-3; D is possibly TRBD2 (6 bases). The V end was cut by 0 bases, the J end by 2 bases, with 16 bases between. The length of the CDR3 is 17 residues. Germline V CDR1 and CDR2: SGHKS, YYEKEE (reference sequence). This CDR3 is CASSLAQVAALTDTQYF. The DNA for the CDR3 is TGTGCCAGCAGCTTGGCCCAAGTAGCGGCCCTCACAGATACGCAGTATTTT.

This chain connects TRBV20-1 to TRBJ2-7; D possibly corresponds to TRBD2 (7 bases). V lost 6 bases and J 7 bases, leaving 22 bases between the germline ends. CDR1 DFQATT and CDR2 SNEGSKA come from the germline V gene (reference sequence). This CDR3 is 14 amino acids long. DNA for the CDR3: TGCAGTGCAGAAGGGGGAGGGTTCTACAATGAGCAGTACTTC. Its translation is CSAEGGGFYNEQYF.

The rearrangement joins TRBV27 to TRBJ1-1; no reliable D call. Trimming took off 7 bases at V and 0 bases at J, with 15 bases between the two ends. There are 15 residues in the CDR3. CDR1 is MNHEY and CDR2 is SMNVEV in the germline V gene (reference sequence). CDR3 nucleotide sequence: TGTGCCAGCAAAGGGAGACAAGGCTTGAACACTGAAGCTTTCTTT. It specifies CASKGRQGLNTEAFF.